This entry lists 6 T cell receptor beta chains sequenced from one sample in a study of glioma-infiltrating T cells after dendritic cell vaccination. Specified time point: after dendritic cell vaccination, including at tumor progression/relapse. The data were produced by immunoSEQ multiplex PCR, yet TCRdb's version contains in-frame clones alone and is incomplete. Of just under 100,000 clones in the sample, 80% were seen once. The sample here was blood, taken after dendritic cell vaccination. These receptors came from a human donor with glioblastoma.

The genes are TRBV19 and TRBJ1-4; a possible D gene is TRBD1 (5 bases). Germline loops: CDR1 LNHDA, CDR2 SQIVND (reference sequence). Trimming pared 0 bases from V and 2 bases from J, leaving 10 bases between. The CDR3 runs 16 residues. The CDR3 DNA sequence: TGTGCCAGTAGTATAGAGACCTCAGGGACTAATGAAAAACTGTTTTTT. Amino acid sequence: CASSIETSGTNEKLFF.

This chain links TRBV27 with TRBJ2-3; 12 bases are shared with TRBD2. Germline values: CDR1 MNHEY, CDR2 SMNVEV (reference sequence). The CDR3 consists of 15 residues. After removal of 6 bases from V and 7 bases from J, the junction contained 8 bases not matched to a gene. CDR3 region: CASSGLAGLGNTQYF. CDR3 coding DNA: TGTGCCAGCAGCGGACTAGCGGGGTTGGGGAATACGCAGTATTTT.

This clone has a single count. The chain couples TRBV5-4 to TRBJ2-1, with 8 positions matching TRBD2. This CDR3 spans 15 amino acids. In germline, CDR1 is SGHNT, CDR2 YYREEE (reference sequence). V gave up 0 bases and J gave up 5 bases; unmatched junction bases: 4. The CDR3, as DNA: TGTGCCAGCAGCTTGGCTAGCGGGCTAAACAATGAGCAGTTCTTC. Encoded protein: CASSLASGLNNEQFF. The full variable domain, completed using reference TRBV5-4 and TRBJ2-1, is ETGVTQSPTHLIKTRGQQVTLRCSSQSGHNTVSWYQQALGQGPQFIFQYYREEENGRGNFPPRFSGLQFPNYSSELNVNALELDDSALYLCASSLASGLNNEQFFGPGTRLTVL.

Here the CDR3 DNA reads TGCGCCAGCAGCTTAGACGCCCTTTCGACAGGTAGACGCTACGAGCAGTACTTC. Translating it yields CASSLDALSTGRRYEQYF. The chain combines TRBV5-1 with TRBJ2-7, with a tentative D call TRBD1 (6 bases). The V end was cut by 2 bases, the J end by 3 bases, with 24 bases between. CDR1 and CDR2 (germline): SGHRS, YFSETQ. The CDR3 runs 18 residues. Full variable domain (outside the CDR3, taken from reference TRBV5-1 and TRBJ2-7): KAGVTQTPRYLIKTRGQQVTLSCSPISGHRSVSWYQQTPGQGLQFLFEYFSETQRNKGNFPGRFSGRQFSNSRSEMNVSTLELGDSALYLCASSLDALSTGRRYEQYFGPGTRLTVT.

In its sample, this clone was seen a few times. This chain uses TRBV19 with TRBJ1-5; a possible D gene is TRBD1 (5 bases). V was trimmed by 5 bases and J by 11 bases, leaving 19 bases between them. CDR1 is LNHDA and CDR2 is SQIVND in the germline V gene (reference sequence). CDR3 length equals 14 residues. The CDR3 protein is CASSLQGTPDSQHF. The CDR3 nucleotides read TGTGCCAGTAGTCTCCAGGGCACCCCCGATTCCCAGCATTTT. Looking up the rest from reference TRBV19 and TRBJ1-5 gives the full variable domain: DGGITQSPKYLFRKEGQNVTLSCEQNLNHDAMYWYRQDPGQGLRLIYYSQIVNDFQKGDIAEGYSVSREKKESFPLTVTSAQKNPTAFYLCASSLQGTPDSQHFGDGTRLSIL.

The J gene is TRBJ2-4, the V gene TRBV2; TRBD1 matches 10 bases. The trim removed 5 bases at V and 4 bases at J, leaving 5 bases unmatched. The CDR3 covers 15 residues. Germline assignment: CDR1 SNHLY and CDR2 FYNNEI. CDR3 coding DNA: TGTGCCAGCAGTTCCGGGACAGGGGAGAAAAACATTCAGTACTTC. The encoded protein is CASSSGTGEKNIQYF.